The clone carrying this TCR beta chain was recorded once. The V and J ends lost 1 base and 1 base, in that order; junction bases with no gene match: 8. CDR3 length: 17 amino acids. Germline values: CDR1 SGHNT, CDR2 YYREEE (reference sequence). This sample is drawn from a study of blood T cell repertoires in COVID-19. Overall study: Sites across the United States, Italy and Spain contributed samples from acute and convalescent COVID-19.

The protocol was immunoSEQ multiplex PCR, while the TCRdb copy is restricted to in-frame clones and leaves out a portion. In the table there are 100,000 to 130,000 clones, around 89% of which are singletons. Sample: peripheral blood. This chain joins TRBV5-4 and TRBJ2-1, with 7 bases lining up with TRBD2. This TCR was sampled from a man between 35 and 55 years old with active or convalescent COVID-19. CDR3 bases: TGTGCCAGCAGCTTGAGAACCGGGACTAAATCCTACAATGAGCAGTTCTTC. Its translation is CASSLRTGTKSYNEQFF.